The next 8 T cell receptor beta chains were all read from a single sample in a study of blood T cell repertoires in COVID-19. Assay used: immunoSEQ multiplex PCR; TCRdb lists only in-frame clones, some missing. The repertoire holds 150,000 or so clones, more than 85% seen once, with approximately 2.4% in the top ten. Input material: peripheral blood. These receptors were obtained from a woman aged 65 to 85 with acute or convalescent COVID-19.

The chain couples TRBV27 to TRBJ1-2; D not resolved. Germline V gene lookup returns CDR1 MNHEY and CDR2 SMNVEV (reference sequence). V was cut by 7 bases and J by 1 base, with 19 bases left in between. This CDR3 has 16 residues. The CDR3 DNA follows: TGTGCCAGCACCCCATTGACAAACAACCATAACTATGGCTACACCTTC. Protein product: CASTPLTNNHNYGYTF.

V usage is TRBV7-3 and J usage is TRBJ2-1, with D perhaps matching TRBD2 (5 bases). Trimming pared 2 bases from V and 7 bases from J, leaving 21 bases between. Per germline, CDR1 SGHTA and CDR2 FQGTGA. The CDR3 has 17 residues. The CDR3 spells CASSLSGGGAQRNEQFF. For the CDR3, the DNA is TGTGCCAGCAGCTTATCAGGAGGCGGAGCTCAAAGGAATGAGCAGTTCTTC.

This chain uses TRBV6-2 or TRBV6-3 with TRBJ2-3; 9 nucleotides align to TRBD2. With V trimmed by 2 bases and J by 7 bases, 7 bases remained unmatched. The CDR3 loop spans 15 amino acids. CDR1 and CDR2 from the germline V gene are MNHEY and SVGEGT. CDR3 in DNA: TGTGCCAGCAGTTACGGCGGGGGGGCCGTAAATACGCAGTATTTT. Amino acid sequence: CASSYGGGAVNTQYF.

This clone has a handful of counts. The rearrangement uses TRBV9 and TRBJ1-3, with a tentative D call TRBD1 (5 bases). Trimming took off 0 bases at V and 4 bases at J, with 11 bases between the two ends. The CDR3 has 15 residues. From germline, CDR1 is SGDLS and CDR2 YYNGEE. The CDR3 nucleotides read TGTGCCAGCAGCGTAGGGAGGGGCGAGGGAAACACCATATATTTT. Protein sequence: CASSVGRGEGNTIYF.

The V and J genes are TRBV28 and TRBJ2-4, with 7 bases aligning to TRBD2. This CDR3 has 15 amino acids. Germline V gene lookup returns CDR1 MDHEN and CDR2 SYDVKM. The J segment lost 3 bases and the V segment lost 3 bases, leaving 5 bases of the junction unmatched. The CDR3 sequence is CASSLTGGNKNIQYF. In DNA, the CDR3 is TGTGCCAGCAGTTTGACGGGGGGTAACAAAAACATTCAGTACTTC.

This clone was seen a single time. V usage is TRBV18 and J usage is TRBJ2-1, with no clear D. The V gene's germline CDR1 is KGHSH and CDR2 LQKENI. There are 15 residues in the CDR3. V lost 4 bases and J lost 8, with 18 bases in between. In nucleotides, the CDR3 is TGTGCCAGCTCACTCACCGGTGGGCTTTTCCATGAGCAGTTCTTC. It is translated as CASSLTGGLFHEQFF.

V is TRBV28 and J is TRBJ2-2; D might be TRBD1 (6 bases). V dropped 5 bases and J dropped 0 bases, with 10 bases sitting between them. The length of the CDR3 is 15 residues. The germline V gene encodes CDR1 MDHEN and CDR2 SYDVKM. Here the CDR3 DNA reads TGTGCCAGCAGTCCACGGACAGCGAACACCGGGGAGCTGTTTTTT. It specifies CASSPRTANTGELFF. Using reference TRBV28 and TRBJ2-2 for the parts outside the CDR3, the full variable domain is DVKVTQSSRYLVKRTGEKVFLECVQDMDHENMFWYRQDPGLGLRLIYFSYDVKMKEKGDIPEGYSVSREKKERFSLILESASTNQTSMYLCASSPRTANTGELFFGEGSRLTVL.

V gene TRBV3-1 (or the pseudogene TRBV3-2) combines with J gene TRBJ1-3, with 7 bases fitting TRBD1. CDR1 is LGHDT and CDR2 is YNNKEL in the germline V gene (reference sequence). The ends lost 5 bases at V and 2 bases at J; junction bases unmatched: 9. The CDR3 spans 16 residues. CDR3 region: CASSSRGSGPGNTIYF. The DNA of the CDR3 is TGTGCCAGCAGCTCCAGGGGGTCTGGGCCTGGAAACACCATATATTTT.